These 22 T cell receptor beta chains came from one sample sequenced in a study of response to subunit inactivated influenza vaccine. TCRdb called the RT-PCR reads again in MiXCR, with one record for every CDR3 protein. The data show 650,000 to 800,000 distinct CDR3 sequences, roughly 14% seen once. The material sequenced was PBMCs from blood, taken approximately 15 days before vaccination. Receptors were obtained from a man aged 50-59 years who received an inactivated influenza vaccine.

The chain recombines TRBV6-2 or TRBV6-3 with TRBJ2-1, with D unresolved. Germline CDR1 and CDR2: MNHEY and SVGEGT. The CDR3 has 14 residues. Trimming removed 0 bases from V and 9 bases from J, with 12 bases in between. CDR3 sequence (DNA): TGTGCCAGCAGTTACTCGGTAGCTGGCGGTGAGCAGTTCTTC. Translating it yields CASSYSVAGGEQFF.

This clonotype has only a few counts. The CDR3 DNA follows: TGTGCCAGCAGGAAAGACAGGGAGCCTAACTATGGCTACACCTTC. As protein: CASRKDREPNYGYTF. The chain recombines TRBV6-1 with TRBJ1-2, with 7 bases matching TRBD1. Germline loops: CDR1 MNHNS, CDR2 SASEGT. The J segment lost 0 bases and the V segment lost 6 bases, leaving 7 bases of the junction unmatched. The CDR3 is made up of 15 amino acids.

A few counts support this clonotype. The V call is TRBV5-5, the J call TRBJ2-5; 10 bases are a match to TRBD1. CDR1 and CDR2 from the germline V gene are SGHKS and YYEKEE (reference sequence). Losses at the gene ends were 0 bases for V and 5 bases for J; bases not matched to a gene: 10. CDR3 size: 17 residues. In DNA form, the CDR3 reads TGTGCCAGCAGCTTGGCCCCTCCGGACAGGGGGAAGGAGACCCAGTACTTC. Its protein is CASSLAPPDRGKETQYF.

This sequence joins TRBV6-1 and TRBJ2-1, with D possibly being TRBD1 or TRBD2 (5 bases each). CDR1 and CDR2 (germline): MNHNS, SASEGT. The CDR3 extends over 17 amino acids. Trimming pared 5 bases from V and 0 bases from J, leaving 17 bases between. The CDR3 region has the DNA TGTGCCAGCAGTAAACGGGGCGTCCTCAGCTCCTACAATGAGCAGTTCTTC. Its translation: CASSKRGVLSSYNEQFF.

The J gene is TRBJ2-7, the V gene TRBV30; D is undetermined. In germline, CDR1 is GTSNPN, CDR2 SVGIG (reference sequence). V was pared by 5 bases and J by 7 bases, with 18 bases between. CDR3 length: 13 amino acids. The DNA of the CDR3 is TGTGCCTGGGCGAGGACGCCACTCTGGGAGCAGTACTTC. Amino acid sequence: CAWARTPLWEQYF.

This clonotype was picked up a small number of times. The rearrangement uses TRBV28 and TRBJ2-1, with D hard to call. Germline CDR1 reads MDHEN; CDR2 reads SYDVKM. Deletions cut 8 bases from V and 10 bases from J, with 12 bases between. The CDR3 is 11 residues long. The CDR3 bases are TGTGCCAGCGGAGTCCAGGCCGAGCAGTTCTTC. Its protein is CASGVQAEQFF.

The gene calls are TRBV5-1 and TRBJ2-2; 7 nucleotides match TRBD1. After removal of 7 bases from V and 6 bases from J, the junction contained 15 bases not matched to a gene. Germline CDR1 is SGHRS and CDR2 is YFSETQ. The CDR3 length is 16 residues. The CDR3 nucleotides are TGCGCCAGCCACTTGGGGACAGCCCTTCACGCCGGGGAGCTGTTTTTT. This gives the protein CASHLGTALHAGELFF.

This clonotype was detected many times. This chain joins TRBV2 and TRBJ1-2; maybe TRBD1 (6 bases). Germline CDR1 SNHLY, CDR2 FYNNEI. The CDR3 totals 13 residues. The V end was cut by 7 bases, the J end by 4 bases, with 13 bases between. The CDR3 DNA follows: TGTGCCAGCAACGTACAGGGATTCTATGGCTACACCTTC. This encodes CASNVQGFYGYTF.

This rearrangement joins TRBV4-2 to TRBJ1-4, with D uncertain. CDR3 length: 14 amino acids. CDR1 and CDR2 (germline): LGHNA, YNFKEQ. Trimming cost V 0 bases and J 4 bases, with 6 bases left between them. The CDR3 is CASSQDTYNEKLFF. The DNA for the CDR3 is TGTGCCAGCAGCCAAGACACCTATAATGAAAAACTGTTTTTT.

The CDR3 protein is CASSPSWGEEQYF. Written as DNA, the CDR3 is TGTGCCAGCTCACCCTCCTGGGGGGAGGAGCAGTACTTC. The chain links TRBV18 to TRBJ2-7, with D maybe TRBD2 (6 bases). Deletions cut 3 bases from V and 7 bases from J, with 13 bases between. Germline V gene sequence: CDR1 KGHSH, CDR2 LQKENI. This CDR3 is built from 13 residues.

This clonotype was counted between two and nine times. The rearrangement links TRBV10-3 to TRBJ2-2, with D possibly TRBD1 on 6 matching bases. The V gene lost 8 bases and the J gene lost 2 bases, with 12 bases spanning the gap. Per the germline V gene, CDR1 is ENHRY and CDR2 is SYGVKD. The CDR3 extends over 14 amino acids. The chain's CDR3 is CAIAGTTNTGELFF. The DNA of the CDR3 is TGTGCCATCGCCGGGACAACAAACACCGGGGAGCTGTTTTTT.

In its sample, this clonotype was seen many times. The CDR3 region is CSASSGARLEAFF. The CDR3 DNA is TGCAGTGCCAGTTCAGGTGCCCGGTTGGAAGCTTTCTTT. The chain is built from TRBV20-1 and TRBJ1-1, with D unresolved. The CDR3 runs to 13 residues. Germline CDR1 is DFQATT and CDR2 is SNEGSKA (reference sequence). V was shortened by 6 bases and J by 8 bases, with 19 bases between the two germline ends.

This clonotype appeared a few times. The CDR3 bases are TGCAGTGCGGGTGGGAGCGGGGTGAGAGATACGCAGTATTTT. Protein sequence: CSAGGSGVRDTQYF. This chain joins TRBV20-1 and TRBJ2-3; 7 bases line up with TRBD2. The CDR3 consists of 14 residues. Germline loops: CDR1 DFQATT, CDR2 SNEGSKA (reference sequence). With 6 bases clipped from V and 5 bases from J, the junction kept 11 bases outside the gene matches.

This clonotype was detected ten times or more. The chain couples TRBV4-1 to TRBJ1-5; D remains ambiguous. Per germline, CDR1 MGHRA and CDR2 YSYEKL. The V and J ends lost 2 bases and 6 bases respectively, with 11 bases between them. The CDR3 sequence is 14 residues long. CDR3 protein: CASSQLAGSQPQHF. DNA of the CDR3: TGCGCCAGCAGCCAATTGGCGGGAAGTCAGCCCCAGCATTTT.

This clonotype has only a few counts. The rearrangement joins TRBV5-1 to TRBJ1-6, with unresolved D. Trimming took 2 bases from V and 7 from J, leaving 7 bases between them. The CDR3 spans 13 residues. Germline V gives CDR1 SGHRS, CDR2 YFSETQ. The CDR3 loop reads CASSLTENSPLHF. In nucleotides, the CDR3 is TGCGCCAGCAGCTTAACTGAGAATTCACCCCTCCACTTT.

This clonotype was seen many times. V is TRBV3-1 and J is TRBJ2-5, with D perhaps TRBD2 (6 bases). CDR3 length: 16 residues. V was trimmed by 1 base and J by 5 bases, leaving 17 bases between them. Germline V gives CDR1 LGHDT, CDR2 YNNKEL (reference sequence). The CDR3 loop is CASSQVGGGVRETQYF. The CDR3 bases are TGTGCCAGCAGCCAAGTCGGAGGCGGGGTACGGGAGACCCAGTACTTC.

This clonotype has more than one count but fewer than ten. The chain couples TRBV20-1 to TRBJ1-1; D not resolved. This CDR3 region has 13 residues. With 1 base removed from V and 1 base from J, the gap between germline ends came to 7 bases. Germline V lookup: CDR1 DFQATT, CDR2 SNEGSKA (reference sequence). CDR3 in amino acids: CSARGHQNTEAFF. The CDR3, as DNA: TGCAGTGCTAGAGGACATCAGAACACTGAAGCTTTCTTT.

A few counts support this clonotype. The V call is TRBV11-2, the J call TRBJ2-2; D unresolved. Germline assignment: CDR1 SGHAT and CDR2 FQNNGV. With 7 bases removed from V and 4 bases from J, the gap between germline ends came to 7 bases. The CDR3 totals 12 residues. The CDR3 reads CASTFLTGELFF. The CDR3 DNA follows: TGTGCCAGCACCTTCCTCACCGGGGAGCTGTTTTTT.

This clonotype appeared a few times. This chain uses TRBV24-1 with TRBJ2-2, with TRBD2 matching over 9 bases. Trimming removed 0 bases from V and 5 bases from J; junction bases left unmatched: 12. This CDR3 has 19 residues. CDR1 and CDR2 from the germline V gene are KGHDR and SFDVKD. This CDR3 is CATSDLQLSSGSNTGELFF. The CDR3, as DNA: TGTGCCACCAGTGATTTGCAATTGAGTAGCGGGAGTAATACCGGGGAGCTGTTTTTT.

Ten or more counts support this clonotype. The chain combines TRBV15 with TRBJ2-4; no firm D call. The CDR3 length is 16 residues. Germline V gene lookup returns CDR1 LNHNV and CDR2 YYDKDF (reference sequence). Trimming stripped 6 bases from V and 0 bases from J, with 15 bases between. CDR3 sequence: CATRAEDPQAKNIQYF. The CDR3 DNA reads TGTGCCACCAGAGCCGAGGACCCTCAAGCCAAAAACATTCAGTACTTC.

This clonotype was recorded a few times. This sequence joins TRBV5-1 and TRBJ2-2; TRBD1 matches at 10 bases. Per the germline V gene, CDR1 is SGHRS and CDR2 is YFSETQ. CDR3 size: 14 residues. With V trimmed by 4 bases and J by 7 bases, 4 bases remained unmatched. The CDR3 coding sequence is TGCGCCAGCAGCGCAGGGACAGGGGTCGGGGAGCTGTTTTTT. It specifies CASSAGTGVGELFF.

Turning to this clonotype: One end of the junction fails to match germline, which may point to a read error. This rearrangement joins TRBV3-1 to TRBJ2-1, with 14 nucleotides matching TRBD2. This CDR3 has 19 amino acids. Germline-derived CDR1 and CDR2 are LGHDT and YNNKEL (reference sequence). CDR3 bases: TGTGCCTGCAGGGGGACTAGCGGGGGCTTTCATGGGGCCTACAATGAGCAGTTCTTC. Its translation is CACRGTSGGFHGAYNEQFF.